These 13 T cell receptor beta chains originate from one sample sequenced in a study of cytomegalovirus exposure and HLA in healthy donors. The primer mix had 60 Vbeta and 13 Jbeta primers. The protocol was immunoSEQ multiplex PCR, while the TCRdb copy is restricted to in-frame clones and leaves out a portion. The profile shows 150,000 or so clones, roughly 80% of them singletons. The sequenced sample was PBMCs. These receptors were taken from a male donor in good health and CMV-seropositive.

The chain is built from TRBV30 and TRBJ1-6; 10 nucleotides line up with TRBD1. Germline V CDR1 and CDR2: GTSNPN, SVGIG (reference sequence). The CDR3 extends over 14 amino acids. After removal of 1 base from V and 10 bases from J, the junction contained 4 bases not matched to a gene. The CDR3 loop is CAWSGQGAGSPLHF. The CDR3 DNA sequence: TGTGCCTGGAGTGGACAGGGGGCAGGGTCACCCCTCCACTTT. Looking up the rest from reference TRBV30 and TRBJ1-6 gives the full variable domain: SQTIHQWPATLVQPVGSPLSLECTVEGTSNPNLYWYRQAAGRGLQLLFYSVGIGQISSEVPQNLSASRPQDRQFILSSKKLLLSDSGFYLCAWSGQGAGSPLHFGNGTRLTVT.

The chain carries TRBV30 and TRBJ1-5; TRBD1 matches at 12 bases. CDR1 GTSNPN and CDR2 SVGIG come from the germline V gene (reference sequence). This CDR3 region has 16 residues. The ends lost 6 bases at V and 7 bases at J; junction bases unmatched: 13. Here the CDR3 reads CACTSSGTGGLQPQHF. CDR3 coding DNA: TGTGCCTGCACAAGTTCCGGGACAGGGGGCTTGCAGCCCCAGCATTTT.

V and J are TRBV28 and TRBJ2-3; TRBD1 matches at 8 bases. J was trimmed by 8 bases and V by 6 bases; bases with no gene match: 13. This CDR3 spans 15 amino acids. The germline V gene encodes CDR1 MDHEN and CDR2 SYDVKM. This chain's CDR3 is CASSRIPEDRATQYF. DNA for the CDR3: TGTGCCAGCAGCCGCATTCCCGAGGACAGGGCTACGCAGTATTTT.

The CDR3: CASSESGALSTQYF. Here the CDR3 DNA reads TGTGCCAGCAGTGAAAGTGGGGCTCTCAGTACGCAGTATTTT. The J gene is TRBJ2-3, the V gene TRBV6-1; D possibly corresponds to TRBD1 (5 bases). The CDR3 has 14 residues. Germline V gene sequence: CDR1 MNHNS, CDR2 SASEGT. V dropped 2 bases and J dropped 8 bases, with 14 bases sitting between them.

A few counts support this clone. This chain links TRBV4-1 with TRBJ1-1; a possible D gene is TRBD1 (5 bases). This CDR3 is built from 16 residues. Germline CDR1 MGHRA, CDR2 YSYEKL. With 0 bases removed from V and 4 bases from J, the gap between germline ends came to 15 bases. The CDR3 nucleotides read TGCGCCAGCAGCCAAGACGTGGGGAGGGGCGTCACTGAAGCTTTCTTT. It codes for CASSQDVGRGVTEAFF.

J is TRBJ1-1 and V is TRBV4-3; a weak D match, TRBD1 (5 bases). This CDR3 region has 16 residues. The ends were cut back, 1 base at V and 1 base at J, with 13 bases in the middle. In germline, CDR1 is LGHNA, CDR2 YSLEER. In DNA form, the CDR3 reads TGCGCCAGCAGCCAAGGCCTATCAACAGGGAACACTGAAGCTTTCTTT. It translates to CASSQGLSTGNTEAFF.

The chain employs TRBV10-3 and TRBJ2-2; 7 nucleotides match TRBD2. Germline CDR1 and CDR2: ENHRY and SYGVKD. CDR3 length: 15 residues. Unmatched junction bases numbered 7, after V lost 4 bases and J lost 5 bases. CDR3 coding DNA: TGTGCCATCAGTGGAGGCGGGGGAGGTACCGGGGAGCTGTTTTTT. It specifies CAISGGGGGTGELFF.

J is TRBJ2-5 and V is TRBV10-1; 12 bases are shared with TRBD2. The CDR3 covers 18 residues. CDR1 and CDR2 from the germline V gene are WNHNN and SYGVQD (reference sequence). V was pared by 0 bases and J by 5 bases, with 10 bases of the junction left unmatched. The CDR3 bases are TGCGCCAGCAGTGAGTCGAATGGACTAGCGGGGCCCAGGGAGACCCAGTACTTC. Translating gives CASSESNGLAGPRETQYF.

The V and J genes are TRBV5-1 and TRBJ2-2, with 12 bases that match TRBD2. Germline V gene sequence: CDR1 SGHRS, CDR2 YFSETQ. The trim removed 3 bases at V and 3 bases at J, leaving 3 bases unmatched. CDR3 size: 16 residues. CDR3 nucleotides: TGCGCCAGCAGCTCTGGACTAGCGGGATACACCGGGGAGCTGTTTTTT. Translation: CASSSGLAGYTGELFF. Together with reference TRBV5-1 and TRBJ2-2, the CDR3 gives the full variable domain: KAGVTQTPRYLIKTRGQQVTLSCSPISGHRSVSWYQQTPGQGLQFLFEYFSETQRNKGNFPGRFSGRQFSNSRSEMNVSTLELGDSALYLCASSSGLAGYTGELFFGEGSRLTVL.

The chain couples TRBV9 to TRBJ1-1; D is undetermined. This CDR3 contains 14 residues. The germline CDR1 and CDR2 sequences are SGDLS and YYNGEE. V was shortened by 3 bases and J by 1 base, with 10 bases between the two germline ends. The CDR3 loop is CASSAYYWNTEAFF. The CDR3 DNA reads TGTGCCAGCAGCGCCTACTACTGGAACACTGAAGCTTTCTTT.

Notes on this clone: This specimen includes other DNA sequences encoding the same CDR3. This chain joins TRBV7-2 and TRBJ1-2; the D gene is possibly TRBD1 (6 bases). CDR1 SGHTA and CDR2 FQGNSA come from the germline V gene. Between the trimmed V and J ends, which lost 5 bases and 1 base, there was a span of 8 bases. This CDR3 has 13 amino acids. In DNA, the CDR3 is TGTGCCAGCAGCCCACAGGGTAACTATGGCTACACCTTC. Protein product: CASSPQGNYGYTF.

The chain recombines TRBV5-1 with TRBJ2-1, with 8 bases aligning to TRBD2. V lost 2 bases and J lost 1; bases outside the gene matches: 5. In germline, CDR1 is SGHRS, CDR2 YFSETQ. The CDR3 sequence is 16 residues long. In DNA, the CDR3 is TGCGCCAGCAGCTTCGCAAGCGGGAGTTCCTACAATGAGCAGTTCTTC. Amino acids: CASSFASGSSYNEQFF.

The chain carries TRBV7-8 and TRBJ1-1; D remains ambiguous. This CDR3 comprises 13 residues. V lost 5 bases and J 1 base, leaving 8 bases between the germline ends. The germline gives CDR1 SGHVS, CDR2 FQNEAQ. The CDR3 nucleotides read TGTGCCAGCAGCGCCGACACGAACACTGAAGCTTTCTTT. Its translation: CASSADTNTEAFF.